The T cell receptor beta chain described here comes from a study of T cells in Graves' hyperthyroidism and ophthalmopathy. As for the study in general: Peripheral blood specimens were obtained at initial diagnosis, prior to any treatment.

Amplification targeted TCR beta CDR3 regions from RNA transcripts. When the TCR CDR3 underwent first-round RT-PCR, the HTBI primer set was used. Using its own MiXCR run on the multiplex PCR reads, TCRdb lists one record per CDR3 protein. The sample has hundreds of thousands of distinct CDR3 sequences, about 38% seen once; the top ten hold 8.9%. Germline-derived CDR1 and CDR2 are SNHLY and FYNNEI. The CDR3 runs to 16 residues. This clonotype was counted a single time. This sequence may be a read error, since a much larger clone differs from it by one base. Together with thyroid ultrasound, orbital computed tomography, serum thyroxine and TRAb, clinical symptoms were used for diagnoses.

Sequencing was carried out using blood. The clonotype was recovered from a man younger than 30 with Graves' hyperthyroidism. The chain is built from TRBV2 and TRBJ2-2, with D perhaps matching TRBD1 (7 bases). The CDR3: CASCDEEGQTTGELFF. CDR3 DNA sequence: TGTGCCAGCTGTGACGAGGAGGGACAGACCACCGGGGAGCTGTTTTTT.